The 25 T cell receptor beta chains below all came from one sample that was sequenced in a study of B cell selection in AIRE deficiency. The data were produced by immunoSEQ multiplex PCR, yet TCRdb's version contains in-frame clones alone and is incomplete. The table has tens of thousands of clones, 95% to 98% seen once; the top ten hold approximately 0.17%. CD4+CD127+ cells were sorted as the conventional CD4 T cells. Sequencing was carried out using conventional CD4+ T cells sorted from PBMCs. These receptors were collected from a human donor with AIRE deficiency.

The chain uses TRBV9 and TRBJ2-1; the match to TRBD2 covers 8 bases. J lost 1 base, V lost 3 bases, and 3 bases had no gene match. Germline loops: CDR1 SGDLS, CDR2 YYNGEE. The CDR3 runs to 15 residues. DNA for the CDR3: TGTGCCAGCAGCGGTGGGACTAGATCCTACAATGAGCAGTTCTTC. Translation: CASSGGTRSYNEQFF.

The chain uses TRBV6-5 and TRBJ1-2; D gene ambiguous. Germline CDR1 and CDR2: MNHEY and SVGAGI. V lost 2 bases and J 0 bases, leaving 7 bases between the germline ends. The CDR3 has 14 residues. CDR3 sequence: CASSYTQANYGYTF. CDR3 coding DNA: TGTGCCAGCAGTTACACGCAAGCTAACTATGGCTACACCTTC.

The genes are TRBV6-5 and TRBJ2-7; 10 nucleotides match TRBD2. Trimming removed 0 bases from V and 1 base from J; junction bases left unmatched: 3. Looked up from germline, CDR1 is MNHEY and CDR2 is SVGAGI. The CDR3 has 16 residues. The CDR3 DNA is TGTGCCAGCAGTTACTCCCGACTAGCGGGTTCCTACGAGCAGTACTTC. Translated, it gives CASSYSRLAGSYEQYF.

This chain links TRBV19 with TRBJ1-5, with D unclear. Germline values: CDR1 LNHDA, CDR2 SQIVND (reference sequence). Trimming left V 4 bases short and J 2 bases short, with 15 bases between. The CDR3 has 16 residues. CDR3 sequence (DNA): TGTGCCAGTAGTACCCCGGGAGCCTCGGGCAATCAGCCCCAGCATTTT. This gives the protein CASSTPGASGNQPQHF.

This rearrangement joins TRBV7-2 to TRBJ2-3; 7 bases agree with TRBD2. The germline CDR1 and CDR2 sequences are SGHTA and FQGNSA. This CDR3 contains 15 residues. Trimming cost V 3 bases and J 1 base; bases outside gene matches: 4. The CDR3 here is CASSFSSGGTDTQYF. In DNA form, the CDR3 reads TGTGCCAGCAGCTTTTCAAGCGGGGGCACAGATACGCAGTATTTT.

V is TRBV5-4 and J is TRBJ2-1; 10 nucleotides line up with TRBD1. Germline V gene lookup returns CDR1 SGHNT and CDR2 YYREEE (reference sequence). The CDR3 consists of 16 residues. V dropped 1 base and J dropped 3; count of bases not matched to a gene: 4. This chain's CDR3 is CASSLPRTGGYNEQFF. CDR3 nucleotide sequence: TGTGCCAGCAGCTTGCCCAGGACAGGGGGCTACAATGAGCAGTTCTTC.

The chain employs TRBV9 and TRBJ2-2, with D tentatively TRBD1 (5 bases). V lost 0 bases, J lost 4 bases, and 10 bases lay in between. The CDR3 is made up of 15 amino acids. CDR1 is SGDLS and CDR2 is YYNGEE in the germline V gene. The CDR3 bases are TGTGCCAGCAGCGTAGAAGGGGTGTCCACCGGGGAGCTGTTTTTT. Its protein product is CASSVEGVSTGELFF.

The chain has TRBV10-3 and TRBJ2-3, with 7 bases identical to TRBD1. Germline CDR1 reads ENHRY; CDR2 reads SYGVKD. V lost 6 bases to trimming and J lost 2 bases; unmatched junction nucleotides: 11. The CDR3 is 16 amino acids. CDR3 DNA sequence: TGTGCCATCAGGGGCCAAGGGACAGAACCCACAGATACGCAGTATTTT. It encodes CAIRGQGTEPTDTQYF.

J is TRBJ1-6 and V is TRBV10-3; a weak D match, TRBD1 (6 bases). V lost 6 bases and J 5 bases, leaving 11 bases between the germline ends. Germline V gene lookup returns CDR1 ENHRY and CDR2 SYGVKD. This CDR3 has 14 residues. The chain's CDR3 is CAISRQDHNSPLHF. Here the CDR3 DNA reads TGTGCCATCAGCCGACAGGATCATAATTCACCCCTCCACTTT.

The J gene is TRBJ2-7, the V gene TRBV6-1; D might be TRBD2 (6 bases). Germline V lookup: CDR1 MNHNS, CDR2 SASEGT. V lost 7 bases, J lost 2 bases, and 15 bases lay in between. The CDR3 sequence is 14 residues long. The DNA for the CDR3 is TGTGCCAGCATAATCTCAGCGGGCCCCTACGAGCAGTACTTC. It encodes CASIISAGPYEQYF.

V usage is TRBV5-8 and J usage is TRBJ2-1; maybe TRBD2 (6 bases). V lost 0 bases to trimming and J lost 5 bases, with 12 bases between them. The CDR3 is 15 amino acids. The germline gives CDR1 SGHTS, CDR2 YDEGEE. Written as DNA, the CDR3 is TGTGCCAGCAGCTTGGACCCCACGGGGGACAATGAGCAGTTCTTC. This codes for CASSLDPTGDNEQFF.

The CDR3 sequence: CASRNRDTCSGNTIYF. CDR3 DNA sequence: TGCGCCAGCAGGAACCGGGACACTTGCTCTGGAAACACCATATATTTT. V gene TRBV23-1 combines with J gene TRBJ1-3, with D tentatively TRBD1 (6 bases). TRBV23-1 is identified as an open reading frame with a role that is uncertain. CDR3 length equals 16 residues. Deletions cut 6 bases from V and 0 bases from J, with 15 bases between.

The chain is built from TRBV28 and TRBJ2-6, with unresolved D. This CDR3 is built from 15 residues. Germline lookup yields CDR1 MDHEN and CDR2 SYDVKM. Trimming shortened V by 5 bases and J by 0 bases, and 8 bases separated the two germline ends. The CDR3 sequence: CASSNPPSGANVLTF. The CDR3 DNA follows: TGTGCCAGCAGTAACCCCCCCTCTGGGGCCAACGTCCTGACTTTC.

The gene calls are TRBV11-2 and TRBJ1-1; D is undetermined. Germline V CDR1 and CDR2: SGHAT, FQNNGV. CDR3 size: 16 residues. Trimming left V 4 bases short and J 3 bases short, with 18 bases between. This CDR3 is CASSSAGMEDYTEAFF. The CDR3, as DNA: TGTGCCAGCAGCTCGGCGGGTATGGAGGACTACACTGAAGCTTTCTTT.

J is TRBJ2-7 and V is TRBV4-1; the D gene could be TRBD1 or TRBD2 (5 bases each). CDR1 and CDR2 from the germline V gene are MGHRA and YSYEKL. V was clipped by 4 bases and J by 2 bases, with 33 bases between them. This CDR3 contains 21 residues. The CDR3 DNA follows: TGCGCCAGCAGCCCAGATCTGCGACTGGACGTGAGGTCTTGGGGACCCTACGAGCAGTACTTC. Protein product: CASSPDLRLDVRSWGPYEQYF.

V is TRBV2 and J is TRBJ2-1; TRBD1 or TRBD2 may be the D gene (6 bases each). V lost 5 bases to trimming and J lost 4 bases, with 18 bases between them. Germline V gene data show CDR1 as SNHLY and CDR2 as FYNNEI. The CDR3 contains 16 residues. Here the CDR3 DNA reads TGTGCCAGCAGTCCCTATCCGGGGGCGGCTTACAATGAGCAGTTCTTC. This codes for CASSPYPGAAYNEQFF.

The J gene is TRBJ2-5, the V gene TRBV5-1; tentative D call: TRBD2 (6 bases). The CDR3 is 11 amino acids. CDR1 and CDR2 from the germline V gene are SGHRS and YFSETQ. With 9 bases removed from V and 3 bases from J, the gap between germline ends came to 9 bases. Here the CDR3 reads CATGTEETQYF. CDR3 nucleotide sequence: TGCGCCACCGGGACTGAAGAGACCCAGTACTTC.

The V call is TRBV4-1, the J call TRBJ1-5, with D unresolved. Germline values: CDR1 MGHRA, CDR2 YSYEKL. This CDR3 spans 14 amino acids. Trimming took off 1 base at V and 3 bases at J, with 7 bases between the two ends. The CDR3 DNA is TGCGCCAGCAGCCAAGGGGTCTACAATCAGCCCCAGCATTTT. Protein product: CASSQGVYNQPQHF.

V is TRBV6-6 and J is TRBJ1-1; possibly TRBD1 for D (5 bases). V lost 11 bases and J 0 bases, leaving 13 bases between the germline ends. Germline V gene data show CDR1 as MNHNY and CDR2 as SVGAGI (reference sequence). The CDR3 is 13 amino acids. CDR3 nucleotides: TGTGCCGCCGGCCGGGGACTGAACACTGAAGCTTTCTTT. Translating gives CAAGRGLNTEAFF.

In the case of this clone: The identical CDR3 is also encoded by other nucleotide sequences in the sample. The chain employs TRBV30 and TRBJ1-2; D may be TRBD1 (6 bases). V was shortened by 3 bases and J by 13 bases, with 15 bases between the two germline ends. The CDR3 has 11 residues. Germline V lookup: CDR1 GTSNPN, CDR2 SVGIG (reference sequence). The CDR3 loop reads CAWSPGGGFTF. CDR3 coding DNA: TGTGCCTGGAGCCCAGGAGGGGGGTTCACCTTC.

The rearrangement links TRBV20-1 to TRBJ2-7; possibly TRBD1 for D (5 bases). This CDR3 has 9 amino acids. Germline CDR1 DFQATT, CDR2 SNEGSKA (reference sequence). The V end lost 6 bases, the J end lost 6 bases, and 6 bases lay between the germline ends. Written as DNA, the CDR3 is TGCAGTGCAGGGGTCGAGCAGTACTTC. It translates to CSAGVEQYF.

CDR3 in amino acids: CASSSVGREKYNEQFF. The CDR3 bases are TGTGCCAGTAGTTCGGTTGGGAGGGAGAAATACAATGAGCAGTTCTTC. The chain uses TRBV19 and TRBJ2-1, with 7 positions matching TRBD2. J gave up 4 bases and V 5 bases, and 11 bases lay outside the gene matches. Germline-derived CDR1 and CDR2 are LNHDA and SQIVND (reference sequence). The CDR3 runs to 16 residues.

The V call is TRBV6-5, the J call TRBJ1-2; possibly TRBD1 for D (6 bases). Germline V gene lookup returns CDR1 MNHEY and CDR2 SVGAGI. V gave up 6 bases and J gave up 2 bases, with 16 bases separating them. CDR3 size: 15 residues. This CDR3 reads CASRGHVTDNYGYTF. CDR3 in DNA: TGTGCCAGCAGGGGACATGTGACGGACAACTATGGCTACACCTTC.

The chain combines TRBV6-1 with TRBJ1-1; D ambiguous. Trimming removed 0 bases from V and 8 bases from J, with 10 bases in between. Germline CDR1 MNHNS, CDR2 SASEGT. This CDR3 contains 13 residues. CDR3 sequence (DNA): TGTGCCAGCAGTGAAGCGGAACATACAGAAGCTTTCTTT. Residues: CASSEAEHTEAFF.

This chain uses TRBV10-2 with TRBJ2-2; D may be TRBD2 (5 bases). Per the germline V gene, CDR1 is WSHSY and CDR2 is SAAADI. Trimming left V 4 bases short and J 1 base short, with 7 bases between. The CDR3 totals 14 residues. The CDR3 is CASSGTWNTGELFF. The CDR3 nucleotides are TGCGCCAGCAGTGGGACTTGGAACACCGGGGAGCTGTTTTTT.